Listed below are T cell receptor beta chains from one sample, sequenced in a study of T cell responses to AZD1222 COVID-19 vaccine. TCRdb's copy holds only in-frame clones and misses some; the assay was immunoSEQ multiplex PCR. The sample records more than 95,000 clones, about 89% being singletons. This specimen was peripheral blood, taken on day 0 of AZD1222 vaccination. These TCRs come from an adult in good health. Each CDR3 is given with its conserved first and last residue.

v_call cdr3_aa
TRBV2 CASSVGANTEAFF
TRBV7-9 CASSLGQGKREQYF
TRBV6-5 CASSLGGYSGNTIYF
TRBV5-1 CASSATETNYGYTF
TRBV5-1 CASSLGVAGIRETQYF
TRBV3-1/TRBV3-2 CASSHAGTGAGELFF
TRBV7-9 CASSPEGAISGNTIYF
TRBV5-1 CASSVDGPPGYTF
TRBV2 CASSEASTGPSGYTF
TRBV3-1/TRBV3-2 CASSQGGGPYLRGYTF
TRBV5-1 CASSEPQLNTEAFF
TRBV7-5 CARSLRGNTEAFF
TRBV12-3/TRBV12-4 CASSDVRAQPQHF
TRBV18 CASSPPGTGDHIQYF
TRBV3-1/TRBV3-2 CASSQENPIEAFF
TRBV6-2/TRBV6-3 CASSYGGHGNQPQHF
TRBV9 CASSPRTAEETQYF
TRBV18 CASSPPRQTSGNTIYF
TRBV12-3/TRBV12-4 CASSFNTYEQYF
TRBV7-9 CASSLELGAGGRSGELFF
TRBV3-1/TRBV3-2 CASSQDDRGVTYGYTF
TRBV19 CASSARDMWADTQYF
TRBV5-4 CASSFTGEETQYF
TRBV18 CASSPVRRGETQYF
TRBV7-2 CASSAKTGDLHEQFF
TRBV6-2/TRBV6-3 CASSDRSNAEWGYEQYF
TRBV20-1 CSARAVETQYF
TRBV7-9 CASSLGRTANSPLHF
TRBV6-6 CASSYREGNSGNTIYF
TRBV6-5 CASSGTAYEQYF
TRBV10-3 CAISLGQQPGEKLFF
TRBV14 CASSQVNAVGYTF
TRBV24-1 CATSYDGAGELFF
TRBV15 CATSPPLLGSTDTQYF
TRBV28 CASHHRAYEQYF
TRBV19 CASNPLRGASGSPPGELFF